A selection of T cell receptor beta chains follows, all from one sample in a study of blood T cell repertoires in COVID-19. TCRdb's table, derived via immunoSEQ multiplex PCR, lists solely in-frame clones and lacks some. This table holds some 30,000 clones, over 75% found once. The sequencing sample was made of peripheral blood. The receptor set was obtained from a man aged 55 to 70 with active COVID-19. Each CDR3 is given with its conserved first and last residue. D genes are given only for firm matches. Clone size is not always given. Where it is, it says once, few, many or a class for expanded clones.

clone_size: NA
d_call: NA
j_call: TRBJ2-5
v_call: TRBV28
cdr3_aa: CASSLLRGRGETQYF
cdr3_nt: TGTGCCAGCAGTTTATTGAGGGGGAGAGGAGAGACCCAGTACTTC

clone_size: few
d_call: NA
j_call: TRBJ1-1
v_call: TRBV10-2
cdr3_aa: CASTQHRNTEAFF
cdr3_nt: TGCGCCAGCACCCAACACAGGAACACTGAAGCTTTCTTT

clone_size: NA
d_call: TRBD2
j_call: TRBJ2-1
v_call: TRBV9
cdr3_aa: CASSVEWSGRIGEQFF
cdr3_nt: TGTGCCAGCAGCGTAGAATGGAGCGGGAGGATCGGTGAGCAGTTCTTC

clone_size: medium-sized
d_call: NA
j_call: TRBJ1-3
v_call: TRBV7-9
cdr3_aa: CASSLEKGQRNTIYF
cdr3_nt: TGTGCCAGCAGCTTAGAGAAGGGGCAGAGAAACACCATATATTTT

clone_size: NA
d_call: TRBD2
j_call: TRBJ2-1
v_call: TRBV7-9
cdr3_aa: CANLIAGGENNEQFF
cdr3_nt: TGTGCCAACCTCATAGCGGGAGGGGAAAACAATGAGCAGTTCTTC

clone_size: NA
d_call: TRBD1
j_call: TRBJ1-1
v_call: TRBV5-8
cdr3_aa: CASSLVQGGMNTEAFF
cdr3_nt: TGTGCCAGCAGCTTGGTACAGGGGGGGATGAACACTGAAGCTTTCTTT

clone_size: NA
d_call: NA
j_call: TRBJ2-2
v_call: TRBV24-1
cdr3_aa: CATSDLGGQNTGELFF
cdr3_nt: TGTGCCACCAGTGATTTGGGTGGACAGAACACCGGGGAGCTGTTTTTT

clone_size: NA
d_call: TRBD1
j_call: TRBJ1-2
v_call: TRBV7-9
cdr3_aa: CASSRGQASFETF
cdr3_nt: TGTGCCAGCAGCCGTGGACAGGCGAGCTTCGAGACCTTC

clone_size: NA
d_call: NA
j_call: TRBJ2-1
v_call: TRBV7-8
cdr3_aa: CASRLGTVYNEQFF
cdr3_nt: TGTGCCAGCAGGTTAGGGACTGTCTACAATGAGCAGTTCTTC

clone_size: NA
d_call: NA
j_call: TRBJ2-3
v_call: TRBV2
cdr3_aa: CASSETRRGVGDTQYF
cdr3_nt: TGTGCCAGCAGTGAGACTAGAAGGGGTGTTGGAGATACGCAGTATTTT

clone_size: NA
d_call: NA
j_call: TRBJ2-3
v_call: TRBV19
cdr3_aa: CATTDGDTDTQYF
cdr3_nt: TGTGCCACCACGGACGGGGACACAGATACGCAGTATTTT

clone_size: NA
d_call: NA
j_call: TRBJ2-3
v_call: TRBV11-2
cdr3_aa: CASSSWEADTQYF
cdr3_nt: TGTGCCAGCAGCTCCTGGGAGGCGGATACGCAGTATTTT

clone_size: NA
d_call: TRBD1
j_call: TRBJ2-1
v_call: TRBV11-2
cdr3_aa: CASSLGGQGFYNEQFF
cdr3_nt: TGTGCCAGCAGCTTAGGAGGACAGGGTTTCTACAATGAGCAGTTCTTC

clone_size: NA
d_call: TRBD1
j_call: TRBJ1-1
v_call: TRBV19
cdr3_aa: CASSMARTGSRWTEAFF
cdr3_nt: TGTGCCAGTAGTATGGCCCGGACAGGGTCGAGGTGGACTGAAGCTTTCTTT

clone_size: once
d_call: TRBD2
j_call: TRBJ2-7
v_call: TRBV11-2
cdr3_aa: CASSLNAAGAKDEQYF
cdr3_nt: TGTGCCAGCAGCTTAAATGCGGCGGGAGCTAAAGACGAGCAGTACTTC

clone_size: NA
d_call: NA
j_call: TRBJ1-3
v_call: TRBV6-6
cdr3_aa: CASSYHTGNTIYF
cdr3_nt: TGTGCCAGCAGTTACCACACTGGAAACACCATATATTTT

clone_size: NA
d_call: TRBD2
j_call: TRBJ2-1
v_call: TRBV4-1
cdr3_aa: CASSREAGFPHEQFF
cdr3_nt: TGCGCCAGCAGCCGGGAAGCGGGGTTCCCCCACGAGCAGTTCTTC

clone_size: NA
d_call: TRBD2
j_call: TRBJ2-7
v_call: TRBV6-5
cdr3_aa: CASRYTSGGPYEQYF
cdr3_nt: TGTGCCAGCAGGTATACTAGCGGGGGACCCTACGAGCAGTACTTC

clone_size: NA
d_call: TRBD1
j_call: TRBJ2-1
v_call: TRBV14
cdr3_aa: CASSQDKGQLSYNEQFF
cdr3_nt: TGTGCCAGCAGCCAAGATAAGGGACAGTTGAGTTACAATGAGCAGTTCTTC

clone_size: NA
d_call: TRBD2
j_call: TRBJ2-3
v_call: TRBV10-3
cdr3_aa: CAISESTSGRTDTQYF
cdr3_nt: TGTGCCATCAGTGAGTCAACTAGCGGGAGAACAGATACGCAGTATTTT

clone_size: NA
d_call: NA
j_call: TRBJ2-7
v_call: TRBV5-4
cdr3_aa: CASSRTSSEQYF
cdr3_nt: TGTGCCAGCAGCAGAACTAGCTCCGAGCAGTACTTC

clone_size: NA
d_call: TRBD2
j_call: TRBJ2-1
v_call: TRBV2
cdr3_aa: CASSGELAAEQFF
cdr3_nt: TGTGCCAGCTCGGGAGAACTAGCGGCGGAGCAGTTCTTC

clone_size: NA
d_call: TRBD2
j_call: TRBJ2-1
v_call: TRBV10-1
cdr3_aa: CASSRTSGSFNEQFF
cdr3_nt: TGCGCCAGCAGTCGGACTAGCGGGAGTTTCAATGAGCAGTTCTTC

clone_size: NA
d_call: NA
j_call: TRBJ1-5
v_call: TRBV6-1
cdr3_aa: CASSEEFGTSRRPQHF
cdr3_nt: TGTGCCAGCAGTGAAGAATTTGGGACAAGCCGGCGGCCCCAGCATTTT

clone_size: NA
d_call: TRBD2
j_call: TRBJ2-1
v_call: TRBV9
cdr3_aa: CASSVTSGSGHEQFF
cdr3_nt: TGTGCCAGCAGCGTGACTAGCGGGAGCGGGCATGAGCAGTTCTTC

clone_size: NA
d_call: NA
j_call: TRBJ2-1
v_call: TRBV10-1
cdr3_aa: CASSEYHRVDEQFF
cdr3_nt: TGCGCCAGCAGTGAGTACCACAGGGTAGATGAGCAGTTCTTC

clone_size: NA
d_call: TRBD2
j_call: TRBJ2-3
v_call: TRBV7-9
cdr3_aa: CASSQSGSSGDTQYF
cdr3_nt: TGTGCCAGCAGCCAAAGCGGGAGTTCTGGAGATACGCAGTATTTT

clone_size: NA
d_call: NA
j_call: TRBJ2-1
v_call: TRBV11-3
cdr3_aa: CASSHRLTNEQFF
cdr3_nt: TGTGCCAGCAGCCATAGACTCACCAATGAGCAGTTCTTC

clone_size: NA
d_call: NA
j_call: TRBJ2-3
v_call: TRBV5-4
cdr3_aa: CASSTSTDTQYF
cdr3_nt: TGTGCCAGCAGTACTAGCACAGATACGCAGTATTTT

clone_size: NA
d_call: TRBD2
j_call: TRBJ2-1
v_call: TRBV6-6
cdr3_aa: CASSPREGQGEQFF
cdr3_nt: TGTGCCAGCAGTCCCAGGGAGGGCCAAGGAGAGCAGTTCTTC

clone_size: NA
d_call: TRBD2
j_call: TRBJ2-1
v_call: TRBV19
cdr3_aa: CASTDRGLAGGSSYNEQFF
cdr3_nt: TGTGCCAGTACTGATCGGGGACTAGCGGGGGGAAGCTCCTACAATGAGCAGTTCTTC

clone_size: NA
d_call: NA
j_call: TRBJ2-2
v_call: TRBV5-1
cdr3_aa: CASSFLASNTGELFF
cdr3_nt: TGCGCCAGCAGCTTCCTAGCGAGCAACACCGGGGAGCTGTTTTTT

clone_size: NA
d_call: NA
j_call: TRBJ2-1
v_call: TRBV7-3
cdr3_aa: CASSLRWGASGDNEQFF
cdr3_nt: TGTGCCAGCAGCTTAAGGTGGGGGGCTAGCGGAGACAATGAGCAGTTCTTC

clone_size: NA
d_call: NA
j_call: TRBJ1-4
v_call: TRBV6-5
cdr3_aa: CASRLRVNNEKLFF
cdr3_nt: TGTGCCAGCAGACTCAGGGTCAACAATGAAAAACTGTTTTTT

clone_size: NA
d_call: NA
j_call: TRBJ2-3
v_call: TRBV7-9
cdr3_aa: CASSLLAFTDTQYF
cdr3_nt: TGTGCCAGCAGCTTACTAGCGTTCACAGATACGCAGTATTTT

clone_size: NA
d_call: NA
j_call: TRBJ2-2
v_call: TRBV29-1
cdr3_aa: CSVRLASTGELFF
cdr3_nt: TGCAGCGTTCGGCTAGCGAGTACCGGGGAGCTGTTTTTT

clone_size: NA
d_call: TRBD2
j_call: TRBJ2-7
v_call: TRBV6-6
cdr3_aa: CASSGTTNYEQYF
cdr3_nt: TGTGCCAGCAGTGGGACTACCAACTACGAGCAGTACTTC

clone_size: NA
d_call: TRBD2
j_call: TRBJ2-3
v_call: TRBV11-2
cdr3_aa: CASSSPSAGGSDTQYF
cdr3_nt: TGTGCCAGCTCGTCCCCCTCAGCGGGAGGGTCAGATACGCAGTATTTT

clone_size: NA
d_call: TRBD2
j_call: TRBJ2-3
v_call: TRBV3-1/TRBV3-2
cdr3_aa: CASSQKTSGRRNTQYF
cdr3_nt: TGTGCCAGCAGCCAAAAGACTAGCGGGAGGAGAAATACGCAGTATTTT